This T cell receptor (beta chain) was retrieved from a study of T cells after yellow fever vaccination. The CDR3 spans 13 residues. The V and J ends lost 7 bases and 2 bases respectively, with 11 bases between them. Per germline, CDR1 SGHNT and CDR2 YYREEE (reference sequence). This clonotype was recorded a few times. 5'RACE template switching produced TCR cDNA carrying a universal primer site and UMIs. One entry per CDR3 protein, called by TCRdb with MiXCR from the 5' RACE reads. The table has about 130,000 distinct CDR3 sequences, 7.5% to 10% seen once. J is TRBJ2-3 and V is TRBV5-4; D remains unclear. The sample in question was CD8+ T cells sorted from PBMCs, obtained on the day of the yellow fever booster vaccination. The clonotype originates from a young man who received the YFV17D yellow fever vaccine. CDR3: CASAWGTTDTQYF. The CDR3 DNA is TGTGCCAGCGCCTGGGGAACCACAGATACGCAGTATTTT.